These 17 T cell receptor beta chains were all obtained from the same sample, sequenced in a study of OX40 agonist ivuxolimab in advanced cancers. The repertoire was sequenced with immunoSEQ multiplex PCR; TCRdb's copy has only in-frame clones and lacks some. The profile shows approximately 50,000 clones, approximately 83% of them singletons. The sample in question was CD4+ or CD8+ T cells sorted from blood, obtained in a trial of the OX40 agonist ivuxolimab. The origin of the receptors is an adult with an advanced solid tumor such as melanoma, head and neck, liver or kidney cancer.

CDR3 residues: CASSSTSGGPRTDTQYF. The CDR3 DNA follows: TGTGCCAGCAGCTCGACTAGCGGGGGCCCCCGCACAGATACGCAGTATTTT. The gene calls are TRBV9 and TRBJ2-3; 12 bases map to TRBD2. CDR3 length: 17 amino acids. Germline V gene sequence: CDR1 SGDLS, CDR2 YYNGEE. V dropped 4 bases and J dropped 1; count of bases not matched to a gene: 7.

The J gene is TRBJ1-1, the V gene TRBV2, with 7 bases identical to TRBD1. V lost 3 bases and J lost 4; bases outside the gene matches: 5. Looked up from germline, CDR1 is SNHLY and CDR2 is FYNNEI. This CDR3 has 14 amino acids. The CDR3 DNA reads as TGTGCCAGCAGTGAGACAGGGTTGGGCACTGAAGCTTTCTTT. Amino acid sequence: CASSETGLGTEAFF.

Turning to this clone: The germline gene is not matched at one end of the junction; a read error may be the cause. In DNA form, the CDR3 reads TGTGCCAGCAGCCTAGGACAGGGGGCAGAGGATACGCAGTATTTT. Its translation: CASSLGQGAEDTQYF. V and J are TRBV13 and TRBJ2-3; 11 bases align to TRBD1. The CDR3 runs 15 residues. Germline CDR1 reads PRHDT; CDR2 reads FYEKMQ (reference sequence).

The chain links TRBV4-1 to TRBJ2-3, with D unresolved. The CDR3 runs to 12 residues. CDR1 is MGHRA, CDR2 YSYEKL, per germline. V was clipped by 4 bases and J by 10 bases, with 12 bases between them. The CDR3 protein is CASSPGWIAQYF. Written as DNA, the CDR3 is TGCGCCAGCAGCCCGGGCTGGATAGCGCAGTATTTT.

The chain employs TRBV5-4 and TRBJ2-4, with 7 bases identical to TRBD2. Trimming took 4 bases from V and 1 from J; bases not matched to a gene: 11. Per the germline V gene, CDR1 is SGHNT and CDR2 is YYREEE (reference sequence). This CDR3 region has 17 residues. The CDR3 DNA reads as TGTGCCAGCAGCCTGCCGCCGGGGGAGGGGGCCAAAAACATTCAGTACTTC. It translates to CASSLPPGEGAKNIQYF.

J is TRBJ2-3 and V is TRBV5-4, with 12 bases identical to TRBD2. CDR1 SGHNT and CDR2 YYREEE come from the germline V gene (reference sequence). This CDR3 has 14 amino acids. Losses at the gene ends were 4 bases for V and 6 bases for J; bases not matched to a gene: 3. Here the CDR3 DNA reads TGTGCCAGCAGCGCTAGCGGGGGGGCCGATACGCAGTATTTT. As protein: CASSASGGADTQYF.

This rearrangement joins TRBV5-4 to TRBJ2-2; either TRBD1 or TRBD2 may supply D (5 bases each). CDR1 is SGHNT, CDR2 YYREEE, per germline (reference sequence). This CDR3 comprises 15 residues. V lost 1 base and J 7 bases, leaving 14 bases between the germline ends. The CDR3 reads CASSLLGESGGELFF. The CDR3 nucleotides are TGTGCCAGCAGCTTGCTAGGGGAGTCGGGCGGGGAGCTGTTTTTT.

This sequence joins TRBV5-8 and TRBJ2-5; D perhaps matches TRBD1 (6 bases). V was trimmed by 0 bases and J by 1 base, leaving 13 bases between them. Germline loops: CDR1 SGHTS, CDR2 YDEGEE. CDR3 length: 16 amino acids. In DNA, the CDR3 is TGTGCCAGCAGCTTGGACCCAACAGGGACCCAAGAGACCCAGTACTTC. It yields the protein CASSLDPTGTQETQYF.

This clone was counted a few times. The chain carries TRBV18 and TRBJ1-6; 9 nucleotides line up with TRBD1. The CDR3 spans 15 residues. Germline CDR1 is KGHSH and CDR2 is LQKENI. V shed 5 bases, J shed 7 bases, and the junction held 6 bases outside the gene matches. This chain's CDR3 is CASSSWTGENSPLHF. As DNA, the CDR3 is TGTGCCAGCTCATCCTGGACAGGGGAGAATTCACCCCTCCACTTT.

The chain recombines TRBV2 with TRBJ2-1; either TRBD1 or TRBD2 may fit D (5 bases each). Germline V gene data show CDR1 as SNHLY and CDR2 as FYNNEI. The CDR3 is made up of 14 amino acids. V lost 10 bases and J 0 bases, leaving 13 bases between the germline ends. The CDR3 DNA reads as TGTGCCATCTCCCGGGACCGCTCCTACAATGAGCAGTTCTTC. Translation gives CAISRDRSYNEQFF.

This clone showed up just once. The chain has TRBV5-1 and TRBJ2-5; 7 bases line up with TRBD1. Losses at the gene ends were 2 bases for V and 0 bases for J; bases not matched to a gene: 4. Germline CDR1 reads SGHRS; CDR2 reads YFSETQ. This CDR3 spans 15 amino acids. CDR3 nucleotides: TGCGCCAGCAGCTTAGGGGGACAGAACCAAGAGACCCAGTACTTC. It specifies CASSLGGQNQETQYF.

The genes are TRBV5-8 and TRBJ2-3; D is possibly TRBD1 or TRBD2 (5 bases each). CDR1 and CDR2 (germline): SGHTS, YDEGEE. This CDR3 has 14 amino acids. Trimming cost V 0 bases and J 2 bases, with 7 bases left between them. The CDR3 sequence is CASSLVGVTDTQYF. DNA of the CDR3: TGTGCCAGCAGCTTGGTGGGGGTCACAGATACGCAGTATTTT.

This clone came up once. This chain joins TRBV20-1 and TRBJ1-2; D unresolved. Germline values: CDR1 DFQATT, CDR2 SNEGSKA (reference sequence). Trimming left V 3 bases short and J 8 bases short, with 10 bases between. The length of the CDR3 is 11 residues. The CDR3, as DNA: TGCAGTGCTAGGGAGGGAGGCGGCTACACCTTC. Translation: CSAREGGGYTF.

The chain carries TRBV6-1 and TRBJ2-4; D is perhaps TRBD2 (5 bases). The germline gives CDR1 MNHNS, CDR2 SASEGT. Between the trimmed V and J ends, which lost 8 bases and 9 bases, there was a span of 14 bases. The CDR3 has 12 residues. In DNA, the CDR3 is TGTGCCAGCCAAGGAGGTTGGGCCATTCAGTACTTC. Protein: CASQGGWAIQYF.

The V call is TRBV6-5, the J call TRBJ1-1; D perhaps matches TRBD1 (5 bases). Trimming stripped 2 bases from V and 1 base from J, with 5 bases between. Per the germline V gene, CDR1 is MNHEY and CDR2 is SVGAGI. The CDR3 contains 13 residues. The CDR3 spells CASSYGTNTEAFF. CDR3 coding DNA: TGTGCCAGCAGTTACGGGACGAACACTGAAGCTTTCTTT.

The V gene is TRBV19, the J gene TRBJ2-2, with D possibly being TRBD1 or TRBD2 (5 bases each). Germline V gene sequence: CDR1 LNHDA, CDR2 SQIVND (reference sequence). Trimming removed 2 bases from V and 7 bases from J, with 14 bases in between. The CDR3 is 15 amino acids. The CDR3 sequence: CASSIRDRGVGELFF. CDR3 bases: TGTGCCAGTAGTATAAGAGACCGAGGGGTCGGGGAGCTGTTTTTT. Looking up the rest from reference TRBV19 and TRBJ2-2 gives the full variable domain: DGGITQSPKYLFRKEGQNVTLSCEQNLNHDAMYWYRQDPGQGLRLIYYSQIVNDFQKGDIAEGYSVSREKKESFPLTVTSAQKNPTAFYLCASSIRDRGVGELFFGEGSRLTVL.

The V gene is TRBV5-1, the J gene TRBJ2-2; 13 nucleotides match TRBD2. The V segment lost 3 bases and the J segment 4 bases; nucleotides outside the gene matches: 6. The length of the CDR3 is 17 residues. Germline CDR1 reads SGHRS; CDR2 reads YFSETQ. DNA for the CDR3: TGCGCCAGCAGCTCCGGGACTAGCGGGATCGGCACCGGGGAGCTGTTTTTT. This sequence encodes CASSSGTSGIGTGELFF.